This T cell receptor (beta chain) was recovered during a study of blood T cell repertoires in COVID-19 (dated by TCRdb to 2018 to 2021). The study in broad terms: Samples covering the acute and convalescent phases of COVID-19 were provided by collaborators in the United States, Italy and Spain. The material from the prospective study consisted of cDNA or gDNA derived from T cells, B-cell-depleted T cells, or PBMCs. Subjects who had been exposed to COVID-19, were actively infected with it, or had recovered from it provided the deeply sampled blood TCRbeta repertoires that made up the dataset. The repertoires were made available in a free public database intended to serve as a resource for research on the immune response to SARS-CoV-2. Samples were obtained from the ongoing ImmuneRACE study (first 160 participants) and from approximately 1,200 subjects provided by 6 global collaborators. The sample metadata nearly always contained a de-identified subject ID, COVID-19 status, age in years and sex. Where HLA class I and class II types were available, the types were taken from metadata supplied by the sample provider, not from assay-based typing.

Each collaborating institution followed its own protocols to collect whole blood in K2EDTA tubes. Collaborator samples were shipped for TCRbeta analysis as frozen whole blood, isolated PBMCs, or DNA extracted from either sample type. General findings and caveats noted by the study authors: The amount of clinical and demographic metadata varied by source and participant and was provided uncurated.

From the cysteine up to the phenylalanine, the CDR3 has a length of 14 residues. Only the CDR3 region is kept as DNA, spanning 42 bases read in frame from base 1. According to the germline V gene (reference sequence), CDR1 reads SGHAT and CDR2 reads FQDESV. The V end loses 5 bases and the J end loses 4 bases, and a stretch of 14 bases separates them. TCRbeta CDR3 regions were amplified from genomic DNA by means of the immunoSEQ Assay, a bias-controlled multiplex PCR. Per the authors' processing: The number of nucleated cells in each sample was estimated by amplification of reference gene primers within the assay. Sequence reads were collapsed and filtered to measure the absolute abundance of every unique TCRbeta CDR3 rearrangement. For each sample, productive Simpson clonality was calculated by taking the square root of Simpson's diversity index across productive rearrangements. TCRdb limited this immuneACCESS table to in-frame rearrangements with V and J called. A share of clones is missing; checked studies link under half to unresolved V genes, and the rest is unexplained. That table is the source of V, J and clone size, and D and trimming were worked out from the DNA. This sample comprises approximately 300,000 clones, 80% to 90% of them detected only once. Of the sample, about 1.2% is held by the ten largest clones.

Regarding this clone: Its antigen specificity is not known. Qualities for individual bases were not recorded, and no much larger clone is one base off.

The clonotype originates from a woman aged 50 to 65 with acute or convalescent COVID-19. The sequencing sample was made of peripheral blood. The V and J segments used are TRBV11-1 and TRBJ1-2, with a tentative D gene TRBD1 over 6 matching bases. The DNA sequence follows: TGTGCCAGCAGCCCCTGGGTAGGGGGCTATGGCTACACCTTC. This translates into CASSPWVGGYGYTF.